Listed below are T cell receptor beta chains from one sample, sequenced in a study of blood T cell repertoires in COVID-19. This table comes from immunoSEQ multiplex PCR, and its TCRdb copy is limited to in-frame clones, with some not included. The sample carries some 120,000 clones, roughly four fifths recorded once. Material for sequencing was peripheral blood. The source of these receptors is a woman aged 45-59 years with acute or convalescent COVID-19. CDR3s include the opening cysteine and the closing phenylalanine or tryptophan. Fields, in order: clone size, V gene, J gene, D gene, CDR3 DNA, CDR3 protein. The D gene is left open where the match is weak. Clone sizes are given selectively: once, few, many, or a class where the clone is expanded.

clone_size: .; v_call: TRBV20-1; j_call: TRBJ1-1; d_call: .; cdr3_nt: TGCAGTGTAGGCAGGGGCACTGAAGCTTTCTTT; cdr3_aa: CSVGRGTEAFF
clone_size: .; v_call: TRBV19; j_call: TRBJ1-3; d_call: .; cdr3_nt: TGTGCCAGTAGTATCCAGGGGCGTACTACTTCTGGAAACACCATATATTTT; cdr3_aa: CASSIQGRTTSGNTIYF
clone_size: once; v_call: TRBV5-1; j_call: TRBJ2-2; d_call: TRBD2; cdr3_nt: TGCGCCAGCAGCCCCGGGTTAGCGGGGGTCGGGCCCGGGGAGCTGTTTTTT; cdr3_aa: CASSPGLAGVGPGELFF
clone_size: .; v_call: TRBV5-1; j_call: TRBJ2-3; d_call: .; cdr3_nt: TGCGCCAGCAGCTTTTGGGCCGCAGAACGTAGAGATACGCAGTATTTT; cdr3_aa: CASSFWAAERRDTQYF
clone_size: few; v_call: TRBV6-5; j_call: TRBJ2-2; d_call: TRBD1; cdr3_nt: TGTGCCAGTAGAGGACAGGGTAACACCGGGGAGCTGTTTTTT; cdr3_aa: CASRGQGNTGELFF
clone_size: .; v_call: TRBV30; j_call: TRBJ1-2; d_call: TRBD1; cdr3_nt: TGTGCCTGGGGACAGGGGGCGCGGGGCTACACCTTC; cdr3_aa: CAWGQGARGYTF
clone_size: .; v_call: TRBV15; j_call: TRBJ1-3; d_call: TRBD1; cdr3_nt: TGTGCCACCAGCAGATTCTCACCCCATGGACAGGGAGGCTCTGGAAACACCATATATTTT; cdr3_aa: CATSRFSPHGQGGSGNTIYF
clone_size: once; v_call: TRBV30; j_call: TRBJ2-1; d_call: TRBD2; cdr3_nt: TGTGCCTGGGAACCCGGGACTAGCGGGGGATTTGAGCAGTTCTTC; cdr3_aa: CAWEPGTSGGFEQFF
clone_size: .; v_call: TRBV6-5; j_call: TRBJ2-7; d_call: .; cdr3_nt: TGTGCCAGCAGTCCAACAGGGTACCTCTCCTACGAGCAGTACTTC; cdr3_aa: CASSPTGYLSYEQYF
clone_size: .; v_call: TRBV7-9; j_call: TRBJ2-4; d_call: TRBD1; cdr3_nt: TGTGCCAGCAGCTTGTATACCGGGACAGGCAAAAACATTCAGTACTTC; cdr3_aa: CASSLYTGTGKNIQYF
clone_size: .; v_call: TRBV5-1; j_call: TRBJ1-5; d_call: .; cdr3_nt: TGCGCCAGCAAGGAGAGGGATGGTCAGCCCCAGCATTTT; cdr3_aa: CASKERDGQPQHF
clone_size: .; v_call: TRBV9; j_call: TRBJ2-3; d_call: .; cdr3_nt: TGTGCCAGCAGCGCCCCACCCTACGGCACAGATACGCAGTATTTT; cdr3_aa: CASSAPPYGTDTQYF
clone_size: .; v_call: TRBV5-1; j_call: TRBJ1-2; d_call: TRBD1; cdr3_nt: TGCGCCAGCAGCTTGGAACCAGACAGGGCCTATGGCTACACCTTC; cdr3_aa: CASSLEPDRAYGYTF
clone_size: .; v_call: TRBV7-9; j_call: TRBJ1-1; d_call: TRBD1; cdr3_nt: TGTGCCAGCAGCCGGGACAGGGGAGACACTGAAGCTTTCTTT; cdr3_aa: CASSRDRGDTEAFF
clone_size: .; v_call: TRBV2; j_call: TRBJ1-5; d_call: TRBD1; cdr3_nt: TGTGCCAGCAGTGAAGGACAGGGTAGACAGCCCCAGCATTTT; cdr3_aa: CASSEGQGRQPQHF
clone_size: .; v_call: TRBV24-1; j_call: TRBJ1-5; d_call: TRBD1; cdr3_nt: TGTGCCACCACTGAAACCCCCGGGACAGAAATCAATCAGCCCCAGCATTTT; cdr3_aa: CATTETPGTEINQPQHF
clone_size: .; v_call: TRBV5-1; j_call: TRBJ2-1; d_call: TRBD1; cdr3_nt: TGCGCCAGCAGCAAACAGGGGGCCAGCTCCTACAATGAGCAGTTCTTC; cdr3_aa: CASSKQGASSYNEQFF
clone_size: .; v_call: TRBV7-8; j_call: TRBJ2-2; d_call: .; cdr3_nt: TGTGCCAGCAGCTGGCAATCGAACACCGGGGAGCTGTTTTTT; cdr3_aa: CASSWQSNTGELFF
clone_size: .; v_call: TRBV19; j_call: TRBJ1-5; d_call: TRBD1; cdr3_nt: TGTGCCAGTAGTATGGGAAGAAGACAGGGGTATCAGCCCCAGCATTTT; cdr3_aa: CASSMGRRQGYQPQHF
clone_size: .; v_call: TRBV5-1; j_call: TRBJ1-2; d_call: TRBD1; cdr3_nt: TGCGCCAGCAGCCCAGGACAGGGTTTTGGCTACACCTTC; cdr3_aa: CASSPGQGFGYTF
clone_size: .; v_call: TRBV27; j_call: TRBJ1-4; d_call: .; cdr3_nt: TGTGCCAGCAGTTTATTGACGACAGGACTGAATGAAAAACTGTTTTTT; cdr3_aa: CASSLLTTGLNEKLFF
clone_size: .; v_call: TRBV9; j_call: TRBJ2-5; d_call: TRBD2; cdr3_nt: TGTGCCAGCAGCGTAGAGGTCCAAGCGGGGGAGACCCAGTACTTC; cdr3_aa: CASSVEVQAGETQYF
clone_size: .; v_call: TRBV3-1/TRBV3-2; j_call: TRBJ1-2; d_call: .; cdr3_nt: TGTGCCAGCAGCAGGGGCAGCACCTATGGCTACACCTTC; cdr3_aa: CASSRGSTYGYTF
clone_size: .; v_call: TRBV28; j_call: TRBJ1-3; d_call: TRBD1; cdr3_nt: TGTGCCAGCTCGACAGGGGTAGAACTCTCTGGAAACACCATATATTTT; cdr3_aa: CASSTGVELSGNTIYF
clone_size: .; v_call: TRBV5-6; j_call: TRBJ1-5; d_call: TRBD1; cdr3_nt: TGTGCCAGCAGCTTGCGACAGGGGGGCGGTCAGCCCCAGCATTTT; cdr3_aa: CASSLRQGGGQPQHF
clone_size: .; v_call: TRBV5-1; j_call: TRBJ2-3; d_call: TRBD1; cdr3_nt: TGCGCCAGCAGCTCGATACCGGGACAGGGGAGGACAGATACGCAGTATTTT; cdr3_aa: CASSSIPGQGRTDTQYF
clone_size: once; v_call: TRBV11-3; j_call: TRBJ2-3; d_call: .; cdr3_nt: TGTGCCAGCACCCCCCCAAGCGGACGAAGCACAGATACACAGTATTTT; cdr3_aa: CASTPPSGRSTDTQYF
clone_size: .; v_call: TRBV5-1; j_call: TRBJ2-7; d_call: TRBD1; cdr3_nt: TGCGCCAGCAGGGCGAACGCCGGGACAGGTGACGAGCAGTACTTC; cdr3_aa: CASRANAGTGDEQYF